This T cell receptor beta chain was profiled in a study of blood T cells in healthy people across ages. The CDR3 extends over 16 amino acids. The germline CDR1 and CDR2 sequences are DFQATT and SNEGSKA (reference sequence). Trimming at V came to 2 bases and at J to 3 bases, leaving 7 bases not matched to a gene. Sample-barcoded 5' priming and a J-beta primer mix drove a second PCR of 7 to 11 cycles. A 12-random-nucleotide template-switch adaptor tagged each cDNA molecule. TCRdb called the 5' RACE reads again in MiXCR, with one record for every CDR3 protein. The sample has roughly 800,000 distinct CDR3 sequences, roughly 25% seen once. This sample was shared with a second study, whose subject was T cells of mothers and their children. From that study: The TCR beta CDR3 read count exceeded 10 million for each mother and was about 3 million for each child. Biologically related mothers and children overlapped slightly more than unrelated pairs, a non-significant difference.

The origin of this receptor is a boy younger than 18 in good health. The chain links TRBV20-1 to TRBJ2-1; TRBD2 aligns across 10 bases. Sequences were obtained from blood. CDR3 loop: CSARPSGSVGYNEQFF. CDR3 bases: TGCAGTGCTAGACCTAGCGGGAGTGTAGGCTACAATGAGCAGTTCTTC.